The source of this T cell receptor (beta chain) is a study of identical twins. Study-level results: Compared with models, monozygotic twins showed more out-of-frame TCR alpha sharing. Fewer insertions marked abundant cord blood beta clonotypes; young adult naive trended weakly, memory not at all. Zero-insertion findings could be partly confounded by invariant cells (MAIT and iNKT cells).

For this clonotype: Antigen unknown.

A universal primer site was created by template switching, with the cDNA bearing unique molecular identifiers. TCRdb passed the 5' RACE reads through MiXCR, listing each CDR3 protein once. The data contain hundreds of thousands of distinct CDR3 sequences, 5.5% to 7% of them singletons. Germline V gives CDR1 LGHDT, CDR2 YNNKEL (reference sequence). The length of the CDR3 is 13 residues. Trimming removed 8 bases at V and 2 bases at J, with 11 bases between. The same data also contributed to another study, on yellow fever vaccine responses in identical twins.

This chain uses TRBV3-1 with TRBJ2-3; D gene unclear. The sequencing input was memory (CD45RO+) T cells sorted from blood. The receptor's source is a woman aged 18-29 years in good health. The CDR3 sequence: CASQGLVTDTQYF. The CDR3 DNA sequence: TGTGCCAGCCAAGGCCTAGTCACAGATACGCAGTATTTT.